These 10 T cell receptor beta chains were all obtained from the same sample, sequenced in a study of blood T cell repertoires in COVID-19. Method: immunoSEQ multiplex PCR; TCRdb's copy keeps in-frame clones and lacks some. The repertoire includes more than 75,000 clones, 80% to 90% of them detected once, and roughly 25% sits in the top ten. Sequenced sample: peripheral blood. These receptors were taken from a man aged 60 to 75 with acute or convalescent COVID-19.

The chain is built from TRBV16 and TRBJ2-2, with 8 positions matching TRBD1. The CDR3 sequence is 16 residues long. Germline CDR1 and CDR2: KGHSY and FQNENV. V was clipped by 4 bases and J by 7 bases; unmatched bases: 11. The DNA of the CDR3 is TGTGCCAGCAGCCGCATAGCAGACAGGGGTGTCGGGGAGCTGTTTTTT. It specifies CASSRIADRGVGELFF.

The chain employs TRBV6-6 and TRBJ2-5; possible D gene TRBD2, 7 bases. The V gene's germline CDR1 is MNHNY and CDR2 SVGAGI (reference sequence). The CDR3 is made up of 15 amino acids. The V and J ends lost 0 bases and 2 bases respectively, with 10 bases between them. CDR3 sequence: CASSYSGGPQETQYF. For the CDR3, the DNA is TGTGCCAGCAGTTACTCGGGGGGGCCGCAAGAGACCCAGTACTTC.

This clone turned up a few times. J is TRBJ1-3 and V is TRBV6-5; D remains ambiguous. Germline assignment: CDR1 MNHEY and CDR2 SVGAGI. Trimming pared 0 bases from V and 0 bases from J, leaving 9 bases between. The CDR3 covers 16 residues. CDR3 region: CASSYSGLDSGNTIYF. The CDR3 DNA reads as TGTGCCAGCAGTTACTCTGGCCTAGACTCTGGAAACACCATATATTTT.

This chain's CDR3 is CASSQDPAGELFF. The CDR3 region has the DNA TGCGCCAGCAGCCAAGATCCTGCCGGGGAGCTGTTTTTT. The rearrangement links TRBV4-1 to TRBJ2-2; D gene unclear. Germline V gives CDR1 MGHRA, CDR2 YSYEKL. The CDR3 covers 13 residues. Trimming cost V 0 bases and J 6 bases, with 5 bases left between them.

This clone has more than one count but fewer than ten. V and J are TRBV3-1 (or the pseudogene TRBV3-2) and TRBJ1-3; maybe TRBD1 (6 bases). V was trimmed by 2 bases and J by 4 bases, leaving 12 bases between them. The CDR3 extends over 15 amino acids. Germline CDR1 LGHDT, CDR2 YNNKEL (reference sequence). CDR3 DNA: TGTGCCAGCAGCCAACGTAACAGGGCCGGAAACACCATATATTTT. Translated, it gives CASSQRNRAGNTIYF.

CDR3 sequence reads: CASLSFDRGIGNQPQHF. The CDR3 region has the DNA TGTGCCAGCCTCTCTTTTGACAGGGGGATTGGCAATCAGCCCCAGCATTTT. The genes are TRBV19 and TRBJ1-5, with 9 bases aligning to TRBD1. This CDR3 comprises 17 residues. Germline V gives CDR1 LNHDA, CDR2 SQIVND (reference sequence). The junction had 14 bases not matched to a gene; V was cut back by 9 bases and J by 2 bases. Complete variable domain (other parts from reference TRBV19 and TRBJ1-5): DGGITQSPKYLFRKEGQNVTLSCEQNLNHDAMYWYRQDPGQGLRLIYYSQIVNDFQKGDIAEGYSVSREKKESFPLTVTSAQKNPTAFYLCASLSFDRGIGNQPQHFGDGTRLSIL.

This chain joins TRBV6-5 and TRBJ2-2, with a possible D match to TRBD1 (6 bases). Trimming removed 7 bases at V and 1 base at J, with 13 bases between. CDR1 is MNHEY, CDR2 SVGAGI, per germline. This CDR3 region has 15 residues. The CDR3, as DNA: TGTGCCAGCAAGAGGACAGTAGGGAACACCGGGGAGCTGTTTTTT. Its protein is CASKRTVGNTGELFF.

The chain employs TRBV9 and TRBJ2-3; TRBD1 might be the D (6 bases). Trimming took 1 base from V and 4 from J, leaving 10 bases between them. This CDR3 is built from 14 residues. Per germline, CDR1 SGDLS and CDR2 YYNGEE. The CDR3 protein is CASSVNRVADTQYF. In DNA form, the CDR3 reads TGTGCCAGCAGCGTAAACAGGGTCGCAGATACGCAGTATTTT.

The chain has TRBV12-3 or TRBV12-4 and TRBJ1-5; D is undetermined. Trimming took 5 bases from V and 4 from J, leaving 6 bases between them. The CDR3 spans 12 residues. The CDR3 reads CASSPQNQPQHF. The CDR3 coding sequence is TGTGCCAGCAGTCCCCAGAATCAGCCCCAGCATTTT.

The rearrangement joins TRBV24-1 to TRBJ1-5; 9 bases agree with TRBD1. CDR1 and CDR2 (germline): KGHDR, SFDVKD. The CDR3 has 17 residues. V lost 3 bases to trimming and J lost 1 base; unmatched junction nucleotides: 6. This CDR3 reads CATSDHRGPGSNQPQHF. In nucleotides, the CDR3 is TGTGCCACCAGTGATCACAGGGGGCCAGGAAGCAATCAGCCCCAGCATTTT.